The present TCR beta chain was sequenced within a study of T cells in localized non-small cell lung cancer. Study-level findings and limits: Appearing in adjacent lung were a median approximately 60 of the top 100 tumor clones. Longer overall survival was linked to higher blood T cell density. Sequencing covered just one tumor region, so heterogeneity cannot be ruled out.

Germline assignment: CDR1 SGHRS and CDR2 YFSETQ. Trimming cost V 0 bases and J 2 bases, with 8 bases left between them. This CDR3 region has 14 residues. Using immunoSEQ multiplex PCR, the repertoire was profiled, and TCRdb retains in-frame clones only, with some absent. This sample has 38,000 or so clones, with about 76% found just once. On this clone: The antigen remains unidentified.

V gene TRBV5-1 combines with J gene TRBJ1-1; TRBD1 might be the D (6 bases). The receptor's source is a male donor aged 60 or older with stage II lung adenocarcinoma. Source: peripheral blood mononuclear cells, taken before any cancer treatment. The CDR3 bases are TGCGCCAGCAGCTTGGGGACAGCAAACACTGAAGCTTTCTTT. This sequence encodes CASSLGTANTEAFF. Using reference TRBV5-1 and TRBJ1-1 for the parts outside the CDR3, the full variable domain is KAGVTQTPRYLIKTRGQQVTLSCSPISGHRSVSWYQQTPGQGLQFLFEYFSETQRNKGNFPGRFSGRQFSNSRSEMNVSTLELGDSALYLCASSLGTANTEAFFGQGTRLTVV.